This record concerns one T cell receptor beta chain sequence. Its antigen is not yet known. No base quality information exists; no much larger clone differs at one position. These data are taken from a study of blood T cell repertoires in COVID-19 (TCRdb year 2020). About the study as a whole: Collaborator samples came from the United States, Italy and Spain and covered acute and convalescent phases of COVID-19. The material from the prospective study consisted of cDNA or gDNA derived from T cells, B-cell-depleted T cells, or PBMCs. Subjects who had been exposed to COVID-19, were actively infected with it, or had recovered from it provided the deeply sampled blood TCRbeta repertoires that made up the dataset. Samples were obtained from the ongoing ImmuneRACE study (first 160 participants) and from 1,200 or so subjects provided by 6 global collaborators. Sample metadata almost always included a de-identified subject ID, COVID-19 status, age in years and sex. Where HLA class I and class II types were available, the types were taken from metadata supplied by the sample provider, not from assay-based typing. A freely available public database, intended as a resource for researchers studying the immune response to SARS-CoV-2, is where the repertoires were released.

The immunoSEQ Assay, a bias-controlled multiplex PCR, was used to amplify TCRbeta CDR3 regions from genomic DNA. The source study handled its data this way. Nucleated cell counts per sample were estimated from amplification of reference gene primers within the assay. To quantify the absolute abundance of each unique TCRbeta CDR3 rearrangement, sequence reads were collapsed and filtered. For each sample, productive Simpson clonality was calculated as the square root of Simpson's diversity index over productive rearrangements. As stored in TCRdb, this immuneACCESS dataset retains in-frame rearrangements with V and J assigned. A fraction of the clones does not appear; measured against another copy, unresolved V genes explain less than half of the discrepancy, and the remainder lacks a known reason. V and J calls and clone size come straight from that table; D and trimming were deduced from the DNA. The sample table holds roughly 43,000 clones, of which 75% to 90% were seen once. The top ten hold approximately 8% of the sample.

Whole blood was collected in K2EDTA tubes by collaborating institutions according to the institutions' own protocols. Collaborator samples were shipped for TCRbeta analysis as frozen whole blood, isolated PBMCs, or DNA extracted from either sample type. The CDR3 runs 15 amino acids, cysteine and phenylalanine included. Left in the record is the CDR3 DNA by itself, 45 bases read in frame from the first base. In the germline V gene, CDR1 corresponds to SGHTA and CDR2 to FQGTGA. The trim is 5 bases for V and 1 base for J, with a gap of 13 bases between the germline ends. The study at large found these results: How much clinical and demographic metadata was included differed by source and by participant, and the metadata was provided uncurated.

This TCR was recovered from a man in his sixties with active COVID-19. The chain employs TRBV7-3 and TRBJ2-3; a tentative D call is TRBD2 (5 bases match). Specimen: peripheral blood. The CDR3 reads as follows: CASSKSGLRTDTQYF. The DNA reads TGTGCCAGCAGCAAAAGCGGCCTCCGCACAGATACGCAGTATTTT.